Below, one T cell receptor beta chain is given with its context. How the authors handled the data: Reference gene primer amplification in the assay estimated nucleated cell counts. Repertoires were generated with immunoSEQ multiplex PCR, while TCRdb's copy carries only in-frame clones and drops some. V, J and clone size are those of that table, while D and trimming were read from the DNA. The table lists some 160,000 clones, around four fifths of them singletons, with roughly 8.1% in the top ten. Seattle patients were enrolled during active infection and followed longitudinally. These data come from a study of blood T cell repertoires in COVID-19. Overall study context: The origin of the acute and convalescent COVID-19 samples was the United States, Italy and Spain. T cells, B-cell-depleted T cells, or PBMCs provided the cDNA or gDNA that served as material.

The junction had 3 bases not matched to a gene; V was cut back by 0 bases and J by 4 bases. Germline CDR1 reads SEHNR; CDR2 reads FQNEAQ (reference sequence). The CDR3 runs 15 residues. Sequenced material: peripheral blood. V usage is TRBV7-9 and J usage is TRBJ1-2, with TRBD1 identical over 9 bases. The sequence was collected from a woman older than 75 with COVID-19, enrolled during active disease. CDR3 region: CASSLAGQGLYGYTF. CDR3 in DNA: TGTGCCAGCAGCTTAGCCGGACAGGGGCTCTATGGCTACACCTTC. Together with reference TRBV7-9 and TRBJ1-2, the CDR3 gives the full variable domain: DTGVSQNPRHKITKRGQNVTFRCDPISEHNRLYWYRQTLGQGPEFLTYFQNEAQLEKSRLLSDRFSAERPKGSFSTLEIQRTEQGDSAMYLCASSLAGQGLYGYTFGSGTRLTVV.